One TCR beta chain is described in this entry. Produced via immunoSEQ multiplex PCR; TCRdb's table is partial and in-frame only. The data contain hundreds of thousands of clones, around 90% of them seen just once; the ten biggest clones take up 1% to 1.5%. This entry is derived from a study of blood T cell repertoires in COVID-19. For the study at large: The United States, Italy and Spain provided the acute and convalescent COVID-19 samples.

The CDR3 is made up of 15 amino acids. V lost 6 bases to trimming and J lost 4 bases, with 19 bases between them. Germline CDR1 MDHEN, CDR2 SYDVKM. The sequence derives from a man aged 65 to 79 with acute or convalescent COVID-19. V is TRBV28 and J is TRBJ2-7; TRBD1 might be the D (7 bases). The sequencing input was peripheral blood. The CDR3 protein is CASRTQAGGRYEQYF. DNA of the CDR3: TGTGCCAGCAGGACTCAGGCAGGGGGGAGGTACGAGCAGTACTTC.